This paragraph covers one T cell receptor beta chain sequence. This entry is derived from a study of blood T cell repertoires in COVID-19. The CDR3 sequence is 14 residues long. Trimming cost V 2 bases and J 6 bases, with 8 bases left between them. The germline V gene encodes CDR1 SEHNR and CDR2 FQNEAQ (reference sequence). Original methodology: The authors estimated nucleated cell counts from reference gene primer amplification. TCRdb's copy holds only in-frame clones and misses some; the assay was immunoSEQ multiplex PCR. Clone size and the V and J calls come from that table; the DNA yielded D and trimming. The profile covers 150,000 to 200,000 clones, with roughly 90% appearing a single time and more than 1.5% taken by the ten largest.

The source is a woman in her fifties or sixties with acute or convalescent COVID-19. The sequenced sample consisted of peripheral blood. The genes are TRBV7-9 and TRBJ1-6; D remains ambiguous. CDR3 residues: CASSLTESNSPLHF. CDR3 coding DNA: TGTGCCAGCAGCTTAACAGAGAGTAATTCACCCCTCCACTTT.